The rows below give T cell receptor beta chains drawn from one sample of a study of radiotherapy plus CTLA-4 blockade in lung cancer. Only in-frame clones appear in the TCRdb table, and some are missing; sequencing was by immunoSEQ multiplex PCR. This sample yields some 94,000 clones, of which about four fifths are seen a single time; about a quarter belongs to the top ten. Specimen: peripheral blood, collected from a patient treated with radiotherapy plus ipilimumab. Source of these receptors: a human donor with non-small cell lung cancer that progressed on radiotherapy plus ipilimumab. The CDR3 runs from the conserved cysteine through the conserved F or W. A D gene is named only where the DNA matches it firmly. Size values are once, few and many counts, or a class for expanded clones, and some rows have none.

TRBJ2-3,NA,TRBV6-6,TRBD2,CASSPRAAGGPDTQYF,TGTGCCAGCAGCCCCAGGGCAGCGGGAGGTCCAGATACGCAGTATTTT
TRBJ2-6,NA,TRBV5-1,NA,CASSLGVPSGANVLTF,TGCGCCAGCAGCTTGGGTGTGCCCTCTGGGGCCAACGTCCTGACTTTC
TRBJ2-5,NA,TRBV11-2,TRBD2,CASSLVGGGRLTGETQYF,TGTGCCAGCAGCTTAGTCGGCGGGGGGAGGTTAACGGGAGAGACCCAGTACTTC
TRBJ2-1,NA,TRBV30,TRBD2,CATTILADNEQFF,TGTGCCACAACGATTCTAGCGGACAATGAGCAGTTCTTC
TRBJ2-1,NA,TRBV6-5,NA,CASGIGTGAYNEQFF,TGTGCCAGCGGTATCGGGACGGGAGCCTACAATGAGCAGTTCTTC
TRBJ1-1,NA,TRBV6-4,NA,CASSEGRGTEAFF,TGTGCCAGCAGTGAGGGCAGGGGTACTGAAGCTTTCTTT
TRBJ1-2,NA,TRBV11-2,NA,CASSPRAEANYGYTF,TGTGCCAGCAGCCCGCGGGCAGAAGCTAACTATGGCTACACCTTC
TRBJ1-2,NA,TRBV6-1,TRBD1,CASSEYRGNYGYTF,TGTGCCAGCAGCGAGTACAGGGGGAACTATGGCTACACCTTC
TRBJ1-1,NA,TRBV6-6,NA,CASSFQDSSRAEAFF,TGTGCCAGCAGCTTTCAGGACAGTTCTCGGGCTGAAGCTTTCTTT
TRBJ2-7,NA,TRBV28,TRBD2,CASRNGLAGELGLYEQYF,TGTGCCAGCAGGAACGGACTAGCGGGAGAATTGGGGTTGTACGAGCAGTACTTC
TRBJ2-1,NA,TRBV28,TRBD2,CATTASGYRYNEQFF,TGTGCCACCACGGCTAGCGGATATCGTTACAATGAGCAGTTCTTC
TRBJ1-5,NA,TRBV27,TRBD1,CASSSTGGWQPQHF,TGTGCCAGCAGTTCAACAGGGGGCTGGCAGCCCCAGCATTTT
TRBJ2-3,NA,TRBV5-1,TRBD2,CASSPASGRGDTQYF,TGCGCCAGCAGCCCCGCTAGCGGGAGAGGAGATACGCAGTATTTT
TRBJ1-5,NA,TRBV30,NA,CAWSGGGFQPQHF,TGTGCCTGGAGTGGCGGAGGGTTTCAGCCCCAGCATTTT
TRBJ2-1,NA,TRBV28,TRBD1,CASSLEVRGNEQFF,TGTGCCAGCAGTTTAGAGGTCAGGGGGAATGAGCAGTTCTTC
TRBJ2-5,NA,TRBV11-1,NA,CASSLDRQAQETQYF,TGTGCCAGCAGCTTAGATCGGCAGGCCCAAGAGACCCAGTACTTC
TRBJ2-2,NA,TRBV6-5,NA,CASSYAGVGNTGELFF,TGTGCCAGCAGTTACGCCGGTGTGGGGAACACCGGGGAGCTGTTTTTT
TRBJ1-2,NA,TRBV4-1,TRBD1,CASSHGQGYGYTF,TGCGCCAGCAGCCACGGACAGGGCTATGGCTACACCTTC
TRBJ1-5,NA,TRBV30,TRBD1,CAWSPTGNQPQHF,TGTGCCTGGAGTCCGACAGGGAATCAGCCCCAGCATTTT
TRBJ2-3,NA,TRBV2,NA,CASSDPMVIGTDTQYF,TGTGCCAGCAGTGATCCGATGGTCATCGGAACAGATACGCAGTATTTT
TRBJ2-5,NA,TRBV5-1,NA,CASRTSLGVETQYF,TGCGCCAGCAGGACATCGTTGGGTGTAGAGACCCAGTACTTC
TRBJ1-1,NA,TRBV6-1,NA,CASSEARVWTEAFF,TGTGCCAGCAGTGAAGCAAGGGTGTGGACTGAAGCTTTCTTT
TRBJ2-3,once,TRBV2,NA,CASSGTDRGTDTQYF,TGTGCCAGCAGTGGGACAGACAGAGGGACAGATACGCAGTATTTT
TRBJ1-2,NA,TRBV11-3,NA,CASSRSGDLGYTF,TGTGCCAGCAGCCGCTCAGGGGATCTTGGCTACACCTTC
TRBJ2-1,once,TRBV10-2,NA,CASSELAYNEQFF,TGCGCCAGCAGTGAGTTGGCGTACAATGAGCAGTTCTTC
TRBJ2-5,NA,TRBV19,TRBD1,CASRDRGRGETQYF,TGTGCCAGCAGGGACAGGGGGCGTGGGGAGACCCAGTACTTC
TRBJ1-1,NA,TRBV19,NA,CASSPSGTEAFF,TGTGCCAGTAGTCCTAGTGGCACTGAAGCTTTCTTT
TRBJ2-5,once,TRBV27,NA,CASSEFGRAQETQYF,TGTGCCAGCAGTGAATTCGGGCGAGCCCAAGAGACCCAGTACTTC
TRBJ1-4,NA,TRBV7-9,NA,CASSPFNEKLFF,TGTGCCAGCAGCCCATTTAATGAAAAACTGTTTTTT
TRBJ2-3,NA,TRBV2,NA,CASRNKGVADTQYF,TGTGCCAGCAGAAACAAGGGGGTAGCAGATACGCAGTATTTT
TRBJ2-7,NA,TRBV18,TRBD2,CASSPIASGNSYEQYF,TGTGCCAGCTCACCAATCGCTAGCGGTAACTCCTACGAGCAGTACTTC
TRBJ1-2,NA,TRBV28,TRBD1,CASMGTGRNYGYTF,TGTGCCAGCATGGGGACAGGCAGGAACTATGGCTACACCTTC
TRBJ2-3,NA,TRBV7-8,NA,CASSLDGGSVSGTQYF,TGTGCCAGCAGCTTAGATGGGGGAAGCGTTTCGGGTACGCAGTATTTT
TRBJ2-1,NA,TRBV27,TRBD2,CASSLNSGRFYNEQFF,TGTGCCAGCAGTTTAAATAGCGGGAGGTTCTACAATGAGCAGTTCTTC
TRBJ2-3,NA,TRBV7-6,TRBD2,CASSLVGTSGRPPDTQYF,TGTGCCAGCAGCTTAGTTGGGACTAGCGGGAGGCCCCCAGATACGCAGTATTTT
TRBJ2-4,NA,TRBV4-1,NA,CASSQDPLAKNIQYF,TGCGCCAGCAGCCAAGACCCACTAGCCAAAAACATTCAGTACTTC
TRBJ2-2,once,TRBV10-3,NA,CAISESGGSNTGELFF,TGTGCCATCAGTGAGTCCGGCGGATCGAACACCGGGGAGCTGTTTTTT
TRBJ1-5,many,TRBV5-4,NA,CASSSEGRGQPQHF,TGTGCCAGCAGCTCCGAAGGCAGGGGACAGCCCCAGCATTTT
TRBJ2-1,NA,TRBV27,TRBD2,CASSLTGTSGSRPYNEQFF,TGTGCCAGCAGTTTAACAGGGACTAGCGGGAGTAGGCCCTACAATGAGCAGTTCTTC
TRBJ1-1,NA,TRBV20-1,NA,CSARWTEAFF,TGCAGTGCGCGATGGACTGAAGCTTTCTTT
TRBJ2-3,NA,TRBV27,NA,CASSLTGGTDTQYF,TGTGCCAGCAGTCTTACAGGAGGCACAGATACGCAGTATTTT